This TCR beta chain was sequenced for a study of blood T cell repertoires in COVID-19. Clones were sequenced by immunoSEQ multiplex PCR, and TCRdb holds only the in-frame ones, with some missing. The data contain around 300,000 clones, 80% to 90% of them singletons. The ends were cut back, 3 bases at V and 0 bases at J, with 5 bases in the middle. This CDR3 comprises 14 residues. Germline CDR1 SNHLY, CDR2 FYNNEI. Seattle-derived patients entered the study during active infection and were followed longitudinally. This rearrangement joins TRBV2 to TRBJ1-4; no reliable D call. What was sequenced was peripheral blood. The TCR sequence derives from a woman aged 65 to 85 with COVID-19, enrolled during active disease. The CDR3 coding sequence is TGTGCCAGCAGTGATATTACAACTAATGAAAAACTGTTTTTT. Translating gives CASSDITTNEKLFF.